Listed below are T cell receptor beta chains from one sample, sequenced in a study of T cell repertoires in cytomegalovirus infection. TCRdb re-analysed the reads in MiXCR, keeping a single row per CDR3 protein. The table lists approximately 1,000,000 distinct CDR3 sequences, about a third of them singletons, with around 15% in the top ten. Which antigens these TCRs recognize remains unknown. The sequences come from cultured CD8+ T cells from PBMCs, collected from culture after CMV antigen stimulation. These receptors came from a human donor in good health (CMV status not recorded). Some clones in this sample may be carry-over from other donors' samples. Both conserved end residues are part of each CDR3. A D gene is named only where the DNA matches it firmly. For some rows the clone size is stated as once, few or many, or as a class when expanded; others skip it.

d_gene,abundance,v_gene,j_gene,len,CDR3nt,CDR3aa
TRBD1,few,TRBV27,TRBJ2-7,15,TGTGCCAGCAGTTCCCCGGGACAGGGCAGGAACGAGCAGTACTTC,CASSSPGQGRNEQYF
TRBD1,.,TRBV6-2/TRBV6-3,TRBJ1-5,15,TGTGCCAGCAGTTACTCTGGGACAGGGCACCAGCCCCAGCATTTT,CASSYSGTGHQPQHF
TRBD1,.,TRBV10-2,TRBJ1-2,15,TGCGCCAGTAGTGAGTGGACAGGGTACAACTATGGCTACACCTTC,CASSEWTGYNYGYTF
.,once,TRBV13,TRBJ1-1,14,TGTGCCAGCAGCTCAGGCGGAAGGCCTTGGGAAGCTTTCTTT,CASSSGGRPWEAFF
.,few,TRBV6-1,TRBJ2-3,17,TGTGCCAGCAGTGAAGGGCGCGACACGGGTCGGAGGGATACGCAGTATTTT,CASSEGRDTGRRDTQYF
.,.,TRBV7-6,TRBJ2-2,14,TGTGCCAGCAACCACCTACTAAGCACCGGGGAGCTGTTTTTT,CASNHLLSTGELFF
.,.,TRBV5-4,TRBJ1-1,15,TGTGCCAGCAGCTTGAAAAGGGAAATTAGCACTGAAGCTTTCTTT,CASSLKREISTEAFF
TRBD2,.,TRBV20-1,TRBJ2-1,13,TGCAGTGCTAGGGGGGGGGTATACAATGAGCAGTTCTTC,CSARGGVYNEQFF
.,.,TRBV20-1,TRBJ2-1,14,TGCAGTGCTAGAGGGGACGGGTCCTACAATGAGCAGTTCTTC,CSARGDGSYNEQFF
.,many,TRBV7-9,TRBJ2-3,12,TGTGCCAGCAGTCGACGGGCAGATACGCAGTATTTT,CASSRRADTQYF
.,.,TRBV5-1,TRBJ2-3,16,TGCGCCAGCAGCTTGGCCGGTGGTTTTTGGACAGATACGCAGTATTTT,CASSLAGGFWTDTQYF
.,few,TRBV27,TRBJ2-6,14,TGTGCCAGCAGTGTTACACCTTCGGCCAACGTCCTGACTTTC,CASSVTPSANVLTF